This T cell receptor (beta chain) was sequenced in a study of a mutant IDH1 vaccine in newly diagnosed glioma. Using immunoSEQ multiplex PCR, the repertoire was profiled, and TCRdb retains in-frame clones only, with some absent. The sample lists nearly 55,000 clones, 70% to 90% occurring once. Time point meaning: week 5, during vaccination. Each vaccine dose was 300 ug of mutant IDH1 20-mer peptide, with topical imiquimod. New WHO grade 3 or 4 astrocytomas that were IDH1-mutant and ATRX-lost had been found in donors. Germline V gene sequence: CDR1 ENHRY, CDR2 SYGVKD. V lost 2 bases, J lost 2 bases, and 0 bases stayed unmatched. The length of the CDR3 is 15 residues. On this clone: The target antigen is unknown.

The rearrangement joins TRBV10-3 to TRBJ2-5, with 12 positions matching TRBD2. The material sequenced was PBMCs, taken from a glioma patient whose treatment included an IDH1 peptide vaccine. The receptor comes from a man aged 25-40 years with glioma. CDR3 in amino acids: CAISEGLAGQETQYF. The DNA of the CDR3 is TGTGCCATCAGTGAGGGACTAGCGGGGCAAGAGACCCAGTACTTC.